This passage covers 23 T cell receptor beta chains from one sample sequenced in a study of molecular identifiers for immune sequencing clone quantification. TCRdb redid the calling of the PCR reads with MiXCR, one entry per CDR3 protein. The table has 300,000 to 400,000 distinct CDR3 sequences, roughly 24% seen once. Sequenced material: naive CD8+ T cells from blood, with Jurkat cell RNA spiked in. Described subset: FACS-sorted CD8+CD4-CCR7+CD45RA+ naive T cells. The receptors were sampled from a human donor in good health. Some libraries in this study had Jurkat cell RNA spiked in.

This clonotype was counted between two and nine times. The chain uses TRBV6-2 or TRBV6-3 and TRBJ1-6; the D gene is possibly TRBD1 (6 bases). Germline V CDR1 and CDR2: MNHEY, SVGEGT. The CDR3 consists of 16 residues. Trimming removed 0 bases from V and 14 bases from J, with 20 bases in between. CDR3 DNA: TGTGCCAGCAGTTACTCGAGAAGACCAGGGGATCACACCCTCCACTTT. This codes for CASSYSRRPGDHTLHF.

Many counts were recorded for this clonotype. The chain joins TRBV13 to TRBJ2-3; D not certain. The CDR3 length is 15 residues. CDR1 is PRHDT and CDR2 is FYEKMQ in the germline V gene (reference sequence). V lost 2 bases to trimming and J lost 2 bases, with 11 bases between them. CDR3 nucleotides: TGTGCCAGCAGCTTATCAGGAAGAGTCACAGATACGCAGTATTTT. This translates into CASSLSGRVTDTQYF. Filled out from reference TRBV13 and TRBJ2-3, the complete variable domain reads AAGVIQSPRHLIKEKRETATLKCYPIPRHDTVYWYQQGPGQDPQFLISFYEKMQSDKGSIPDRFSAQQFSDYHSELNMSSLELGDSALYFCASSLSGRVTDTQYFGPGTRLTVL.

The chain uses TRBV28 and TRBJ2-7; D uncertain. There are 11 residues in the CDR3. Germline V lookup: CDR1 MDHEN, CDR2 SYDVKM. V dropped 4 bases and J dropped 7 bases, with 8 bases sitting between them. CDR3 region: CASSSFWEQYF. The CDR3 DNA is TGTGCCAGCAGTTCTTTTTGGGAGCAGTACTTC.

Notes on this clonotype: Mismatch with germline at one junction end may stem from a read error. Here the CDR3 DNA reads TGTGCCAGCAGCGTGGACGGCCTCTACGAGCAGTCCTTC. Residues: CASSVDGLYEQSF. The chain combines TRBV5-6 with TRBJ2-7; D uncertain. Looked up from germline, CDR1 is SGHDT and CDR2 is YYEEEE. This CDR3 is 13 amino acids long.

The chain links TRBV3-1 to TRBJ2-7; TRBD1 aligns across 11 bases. Trimming took 3 bases from V and 5 from J; bases not matched to a gene: 3. The CDR3 loop spans 14 amino acids. The V gene's germline CDR1 is LGHDT and CDR2 YNNKEL (reference sequence). CDR3 coding DNA: TGTGCCAGCAGCCACGGGGACAGGGGGGACGAGCAGTACTTC. Residues: CASSHGDRGDEQYF.

This clonotype appeared a single time. The chain recombines TRBV19 with TRBJ2-3; 7 bases are shared with TRBD2. Germline V lookup: CDR1 LNHDA, CDR2 SQIVND (reference sequence). CDR3 size: 15 residues. Trimming cost V 5 bases and J 6 bases; bases outside gene matches: 11. CDR3 coding DNA: TGTGCCAGTAGTGTGGGACTAACCCCGGTGGATACGCAGTATTTT. Amino acid sequence: CASSVGLTPVDTQYF.

This clonotype was seen ten or more times. This chain uses TRBV7-9 with TRBJ2-7; the D gene is possibly TRBD2 (5 bases). Germline CDR1 and CDR2: SEHNR and FQNEAQ (reference sequence). V lost 4 bases to trimming and J lost 9 bases, with 25 bases between them. The CDR3 sequence is 16 residues long. CDR3 DNA: TGTGCCAGCAGCTCACCCAAAGACGACTATACCTCGGGGCAGTACTTC. It yields the protein CASSSPKDDYTSGQYF.

The chain recombines TRBV4-1 with TRBJ1-1; D is unclear. V lost 0 bases and J lost 0, with 8 bases in between. The CDR3 is 15 amino acids. Germline V gene data show CDR1 as MGHRA and CDR2 as YSYEKL. The CDR3 nucleotides read TGCGCCAGCAGCCAAGAGAAGGCAATGAACACTGAAGCTTTCTTT. Residues: CASSQEKAMNTEAFF.

This clonotype was counted a few times. The rearrangement uses TRBV16 and TRBJ2-2; the D is unclear. CDR3 length: 13 amino acids. Germline V gene lookup returns CDR1 KGHSY and CDR2 FQNENV. Trimming cost V 1 base and J 5 bases, with 5 bases left between them. CDR3 sequence: CASSQLMTGELFF. The CDR3 DNA reads TGTGCCAGCAGCCAATTAATGACCGGGGAGCTGTTTTTT.

The J gene is TRBJ2-1, the V gene TRBV27, with D tentatively TRBD1 or TRBD2 (5 bases each). CDR3 size: 14 residues. The V gene lost 5 bases and the J gene lost 2 bases, with 10 bases spanning the gap. Germline V gene lookup returns CDR1 MNHEY and CDR2 SMNVEV (reference sequence). CDR3 loop: CASSPGAAYNEQFF. In DNA, the CDR3 is TGTGCCAGCAGTCCCGGGGCAGCCTACAATGAGCAGTTCTTC.

Remarks on this clonotype: Given the absence of the conserved phenylalanine or tryptophan at the CDR3 end, a read error is likely. The chain carries TRBV9 and TRBJ1-1; no firm D call. Germline loops: CDR1 SGDLS, CDR2 YYNGEE. This CDR3 contains 14 residues. Trimming took off 0 bases at V and 5 bases at J, with 11 bases between the two ends. This CDR3 is CASSVALGGTEAFL. CDR3 sequence (DNA): TGTGCCAGCAGCGTAGCCCTAGGAGGGACTGAAGCTTTCCTT.

With respect to this clonotype: One junction end disagrees with the germline gene, perhaps due to a read error. The DNA of the CDR3 is TGCAGCGCCCACGGCGGCCTCGCGAACACCGGGGAGCTGATTTTT. Translating it yields CSAHGGLANTGELIF. V usage is TRBV29-1 and J usage is TRBJ2-2, with a weak D call TRBD2 (5 bases). CDR3 length: 15 residues. Per germline, CDR1 SQVTM and CDR2 ANQGSEA.

The chain links TRBV27 to TRBJ2-3; D gene unclear. The CDR3 contains 14 residues. The ends were cut back, 3 bases at V and 2 bases at J, with 9 bases in the middle. CDR1 is MNHEY, CDR2 SMNVEV, per germline (reference sequence). CDR3 sequence reads: CASSFTPNTDTQYF. CDR3 nucleotides: TGTGCCAGCAGTTTTACACCTAACACAGATACGCAGTATTTT.

Turning to this clonotype: A read error may account for a junction end that differs from germline. DNA of the CDR3: TGCAGTGCTAGAATCCGGGACAGGGAAAATGAAAAACTGGTTTTT. This codes for CSARIRDRENEKLVF. This rearrangement joins TRBV20-1 to TRBJ1-4; 9 nucleotides match TRBD1. This CDR3 is built from 15 residues. Germline loops: CDR1 DFQATT, CDR2 SNEGSKA (reference sequence).

This clonotype was observed many times. This chain connects TRBV5-6 to TRBJ2-7, with D hard to call. V was cut by 4 bases and J by 2 bases, with 10 bases left in between. CDR3 length equals 13 residues. Germline V gene sequence: CDR1 SGHDT, CDR2 YYEEEE. For the CDR3, the DNA is TGTGCCAGCAGCCCACGGATCGCCTACGAGCAGTACTTC. It codes for CASSPRIAYEQYF.

The chain links TRBV12-3 or TRBV12-4 to TRBJ2-1, with TRBD2 matching 7 bases. V gave up 6 bases and J gave up 4 bases; unmatched junction bases: 9. This CDR3 contains 15 residues. The CDR3 protein is CASSPYLRGYNEQFF. The CDR3 coding sequence is TGTGCCAGCAGCCCCTATTTGCGGGGGTACAATGAGCAGTTCTTC.

The chain uses TRBV6-2 or TRBV6-3 and TRBJ2-3; D unclear. The V and J ends lost 1 base and 3 bases respectively, with 11 bases between them. The CDR3 is 15 amino acids. The germline V gene has CDR1 MNHEY and CDR2 SVGEGT. Here the CDR3 reads CASSYLAELTDTQYF. The CDR3 coding sequence is TGTGCCAGCAGTTACTTGGCAGAGTTGACAGATACGCAGTATTTT.

The gene calls are TRBV14 and TRBJ2-7, with 7 bases that match TRBD2. V was clipped by 1 base and J by 4 bases; unmatched bases: 13. The germline V gene encodes CDR1 SGHDN and CDR2 FVKESK. The CDR3 is made up of 17 amino acids. The CDR3 protein is CASSQGPPGTILYEQYF. DNA for the CDR3: TGTGCCAGCAGCCAAGGTCCCCCGGGGACTATCCTATACGAGCAGTACTTC.

This clonotype appeared many times. The chain couples TRBV27 to TRBJ2-7; D may correspond to TRBD1 or TRBD2 (5 bases each). The CDR3 totals 15 residues. Germline CDR1 is MNHEY and CDR2 is SMNVEV (reference sequence). Trimming removed 3 bases at V and 0 bases at J, with 12 bases between. CDR3 nucleotides: TGTGCCAGCAGTTTGGCCGGGACGCTCTCCTACGAGCAGTACTTC. Its translation: CASSLAGTLSYEQYF.

This clonotype has ten or more counts. This chain joins TRBV7-9 and TRBJ1-5; D remains ambiguous. V lost 3 bases and J lost 0, with 6 bases in between. Germline CDR1 and CDR2: SEHNR and FQNEAQ (reference sequence). The CDR3 runs to 14 residues. The CDR3 sequence: CASSLGYSNQPQHF. As DNA, the CDR3 is TGTGCCAGCAGCTTGGGTTATAGCAATCAGCCCCAGCATTTT.

This clonotype occurred many times. The J gene is TRBJ2-1, the V gene TRBV12-3 or TRBV12-4; TRBD2 might be the D (6 bases). The CDR3 length is 13 residues. Trimming shortened V by 8 bases and J by 12 bases, and 20 bases separated the two germline ends. CDR3 sequence: CASQFGEARGQFF. The CDR3 bases are TGTGCCAGCCAGTTTGGGGAGGCGCGGGGGCAGTTCTTC.

The chain links TRBV7-9 to TRBJ2-7; TRBD1 matches 11 bases. The CDR3 runs to 14 residues. Germline V gives CDR1 SEHNR, CDR2 FQNEAQ (reference sequence). Trimming took 5 bases from V and 5 from J; bases not matched to a gene: 5. The CDR3 DNA follows: TGTGCCAGCAGCCCCGGACAGGGGGCAGACGAGCAGTACTTC. It specifies CASSPGQGADEQYF.

This clonotype appeared many times. The V gene is TRBV7-6, the J gene TRBJ2-3; possibly TRBD1 for D (6 bases). The germline V and J ends were trimmed by 5 bases and 2 bases, with 11 bases remaining between them. The CDR3 loop spans 14 amino acids. Germline V lookup: CDR1 SGHVS, CDR2 FNYEAQ. The CDR3 sequence is CASSQDRSTDTQYF. As DNA, the CDR3 is TGTGCCAGCAGCCAAGACAGGTCCACAGATACGCAGTATTTT.